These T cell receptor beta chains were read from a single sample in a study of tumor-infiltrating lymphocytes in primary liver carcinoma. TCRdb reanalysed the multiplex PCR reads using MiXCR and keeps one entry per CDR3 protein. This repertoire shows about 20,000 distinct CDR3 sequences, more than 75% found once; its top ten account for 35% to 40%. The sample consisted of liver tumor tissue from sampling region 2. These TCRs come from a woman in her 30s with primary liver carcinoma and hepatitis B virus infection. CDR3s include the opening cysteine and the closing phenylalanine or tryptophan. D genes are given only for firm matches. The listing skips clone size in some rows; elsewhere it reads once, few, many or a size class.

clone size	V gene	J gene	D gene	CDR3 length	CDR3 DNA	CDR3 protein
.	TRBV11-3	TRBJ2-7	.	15	TGTGCCAGCAGCTTAGACCATAACCTCTCCTACGAGCAGTACTTC	CASSLDHNLSYEQYF
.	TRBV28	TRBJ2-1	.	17	TGTGCCAGCAGTTTGAGGGGCCCCAAGAACTCCTACAATGAGCAGTTCTTC	CASSLRGPKNSYNEQFF
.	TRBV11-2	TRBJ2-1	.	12	TGTGCCAGTCCCCCGACAGGTATCGAGCAGTTCTTC	CASPPTGIEQFF
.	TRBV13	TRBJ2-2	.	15	TGTGCCAGCAGCTTCCAGATAGTGAACACCGGGGAGCTGTTTTTT	CASSFQIVNTGELFF
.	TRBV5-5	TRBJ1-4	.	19	TGTGCCAGCAGCTTGAAGTTAGGCGGACGGGTTACAACTAATGAGAAACTGTTTTTT	CASSLKLGGRVTTNEKLFF
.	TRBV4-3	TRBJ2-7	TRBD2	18	TGCGCCAGCAACCAAGATGCGACGGGGGGTCACATTAGCTACGAGCAGTACTTC	CASNQDATGGHISYEQYF
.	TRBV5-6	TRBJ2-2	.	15	TGTGTCAGCAGCCTGGCACCCAGAGTTACCGGGGAGCCGTTTTTT	CVSSLAPRVTGEPFF
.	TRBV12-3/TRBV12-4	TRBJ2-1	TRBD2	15	TGTACCTGCAGCCTGTCCGGGACTAGCGGACTTAAGCAGTTCTTC	CTCSLSGTSGLKQFF
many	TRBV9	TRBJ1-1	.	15	TGTGCCAGCAGCGTTGGGTCCTCTGGAGGGACTGAAGCTTTCTTT	CASSVGSSGGTEAFF
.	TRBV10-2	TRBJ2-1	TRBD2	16	TGCGCCAGTAGCTTCCTAGCGGGCGTCACCTACAATGGGCAGTTCTTC	CASSFLAGVTYNGQFF
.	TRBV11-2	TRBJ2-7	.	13	TGTGCCAGTAGCTTTCCTGCAGGGTACGTGCAGTACTTC	CASSFPAGYVQYF
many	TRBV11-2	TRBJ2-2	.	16	TGTGCCAGCAGCTTAGAAAGACGAAGAAACACCGGGGAGCTGTTTTTT	CASSLERRRNTGELFF
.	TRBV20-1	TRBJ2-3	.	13	TGCAGTGCTAGCCGGACTGCCGCGGATACGCAGTATTTT	CSASRTAADTQYF
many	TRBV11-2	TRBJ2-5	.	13	TGTGCCAGCAGCTTAGATATCGGGGACCGCGAATACTTC	CASSLDIGDREYF
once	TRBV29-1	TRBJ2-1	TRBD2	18	TGCAGCGTTTCAAGACTGGCTGCACTAGCGGGAGATGGGAATGTGCAGTTCTTC	CSVSRLAALAGDGNVQFF
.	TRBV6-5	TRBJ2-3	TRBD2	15	TGTGCTAGCAATAGCGGGGATAGTGGGGCAGATACGGAGTATTTT	CASNSGDSGADTEYF
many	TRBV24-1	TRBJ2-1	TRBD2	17	TGTGCCACCAGTGGGGGTTGGGGGGGGAGCTCCTACAATGAGCAGTTCTTC	CATSGGWGGSSYNEQFF
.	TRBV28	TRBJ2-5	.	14	TGTACCGGCTCCCCCGGGGGTTGGCAAGAGGCCCAGTACTTC	CTGSPGGWQEAQYF
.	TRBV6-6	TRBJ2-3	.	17	TGTGCCAGCAGTTACCAGACCGGACCTCGAGGCATGGATACGCAGTTTTTT	CASSYQTGPRGMDTQFF
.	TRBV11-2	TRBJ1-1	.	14	TGTGCCAGCAGATATACAAGGGGGAGGGCTGAGGTTTTCTTT	CASRYTRGRAEVFF
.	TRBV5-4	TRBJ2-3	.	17	TGTGCCAGCTGCATAGACGGACACCCTCCATCCACAGATACGCAGTATTTT	CASCIDGHPPSTDTQYF
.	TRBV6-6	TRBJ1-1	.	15	TGTGCCAGCAGTTACTCGGGACGGGGGAGCACTGAAGTTTTCTTT	CASSYSGRGSTEVFF
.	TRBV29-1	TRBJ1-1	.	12	TGCATCGTCGAAACAGGGAGCACTGAAGCCTTCTTT	CIVETGSTEAFF
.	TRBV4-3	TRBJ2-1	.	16	TGTGCCAGCAGCCAAGATGTGGGAAGCCCCTACGATGAGCAGTTCTTC	CASSQDVGSPYDEQFF
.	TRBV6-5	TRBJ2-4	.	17	TGTGCCTGCATTCCCGGTTCCGGCTTGTTTGCCAAAAACACTCAGTACTTC	CACIPGSGLFAKNTQYF
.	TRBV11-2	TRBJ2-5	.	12	TGTGCCAGCAGCTTAGGGATAGAGGCCCAATACTTC	CASSLGIEAQYF
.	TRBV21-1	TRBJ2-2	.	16	TGTGCCAGCAGCAAGAAGGGTAGGGCCCGCACCGGGGAGCTGTTTTTT	CASSKKGRARTGELFF
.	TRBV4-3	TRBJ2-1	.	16	TGCGCCAACAGCCAAGATGAGGGAAGCTCCTACAATGAGCAGTCCTTC	CANSQDEGSSYNEQSF
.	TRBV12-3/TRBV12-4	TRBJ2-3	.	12	TGTGCCAGCATTTCGGAGGAGGATACGCAGTATTTT	CASISEEDTQYF
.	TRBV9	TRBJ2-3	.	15	TGTGCCAGCAACACCTGGGGGGGGCCCACAGATACGCAGTATTTT	CASNTWGGPTDTQYF
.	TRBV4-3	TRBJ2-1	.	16	TGCGCCAGCAGCCAAGACGAGAGAAGCTCCTACAATGAGCAGTTCTTC	CASSQDERSSYNEQFF
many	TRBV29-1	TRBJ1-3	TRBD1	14	TGCAGCGCTGCGGGGACAGACTCTGGAAACACCATATATTTT	CSAAGTDSGNTIYF
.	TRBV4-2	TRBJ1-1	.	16	TGTGCCAGCAGTCCCGTCGAGGGGCGAGGGAACGCTGAAGCTTTCTTT	CASSPVEGRGNAEAFF
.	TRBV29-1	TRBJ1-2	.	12	TGTAGCGTTGTTCATTGGGATGGCGGCTACACCTTC	CSVVHWDGGYTF
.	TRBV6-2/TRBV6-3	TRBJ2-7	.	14	TGCGTCAGCAGTTTGCAGGAGAATCCCTACGAGCAGTGCTTC	CVSSLQENPYEQCF
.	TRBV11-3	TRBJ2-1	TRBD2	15	TGTGCCAGCAGCCGACTAGCTGGGGAGGGGTATGAGCATTTCTTC	CASSRLAGEGYEHFF
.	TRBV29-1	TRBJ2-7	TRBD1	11	TGCATTGTCGGGACAGGGTGTGAGCAGTACTTC	CIVGTGCEQYF
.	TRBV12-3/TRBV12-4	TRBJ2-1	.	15	TGTGCCTGCAGCCTGTCCGGGACCAGTGGACTTGAGCAGTTCTTC	CACSLSGTSGLEQFF
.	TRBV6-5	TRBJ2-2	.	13	TGTGCAAGCAGGCAGGGACGGACCTGGGAGCTGTTATTT	CASRQGRTWELLF
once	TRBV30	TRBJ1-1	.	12	TGTGCCTGGAGCCAACACAACACTGAAGCTTTCTTT	CAWSQHNTEAFF
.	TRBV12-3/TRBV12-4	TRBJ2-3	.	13	TGTGCCAACAGTTATAAGCACACAGATACGCAGTATTTT	CANSYKHTDTQYF
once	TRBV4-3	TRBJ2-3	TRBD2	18	TGCGCCAGCAGCCAGGAAGGTCTAGCGGGATGGCCAACAGATACGCAATATTTT	CASSQEGLAGWPTDTQYF
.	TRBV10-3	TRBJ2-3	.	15	TGTGCCATCAGTGAACCCGGGATAGGGGCAGATACGCATTACTTT	CAISEPGIGADTHYF
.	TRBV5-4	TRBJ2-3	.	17	TGTGACAGCAGCGTAGGCGGACACCCTCCACACACAGATACGCGGTATTTT	CDSSVGGHPPHTDTRYF
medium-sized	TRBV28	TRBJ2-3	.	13	TGTGCCAGCAGTTTTAACAGCGCTGATACGCAGTATTTT	CASSFNSADTQYF
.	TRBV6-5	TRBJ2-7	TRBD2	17	TGTGCCAGCAGCATCGCCGGGACTAGCAGGAGCTCCTGCGAGCAGTACTTC	CASSIAGTSRSSCEQYF
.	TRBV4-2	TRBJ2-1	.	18	TGTGCTAGCGGACAAGTAGTGAGCGTCCGAAGCTCCTACAATGAGCAGTTCTTC	CASGQVVSVRSSYNEQFF
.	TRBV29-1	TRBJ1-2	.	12	TGCAGCGTTGTTCATTGGGGTGGCGGCTGCCCCTTC	CSVVHWGGGCPF
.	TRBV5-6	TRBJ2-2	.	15	TGTGCCAACAGCTTGGTACCCAGAGTCACCGGGGAGTTGTTATTT	CANSLVPRVTGELLF
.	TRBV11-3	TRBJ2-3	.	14	TGTGCCAGCAGCATTAGCGGCCTCACAGATACGCAGTATTTT	CASSISGLTDTQYF
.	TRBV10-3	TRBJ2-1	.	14	TGTGCCATCAGTCCTACTGCGACCCTGGATGAGCAGTTCTTC	CAISPTATLDEQFF
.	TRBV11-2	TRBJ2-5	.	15	TGTGTCAGCAGCTTTTTGATGACAGTCGCTGAGACCCAGTACTTC	CVSSFLMTVAETQYF
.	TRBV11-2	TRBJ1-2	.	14	TGCGCCAGCAGTTTAAGGGAAACTAACTATGGCTACACCTTC	CASSLRETNYGYTF
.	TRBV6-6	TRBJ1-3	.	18	TGTGCCAGCAGTTACTCCGGCCAGGATGGGGATTCTGGAAACACCATATATTTT	CASSYSGQDGDSGNTIYF
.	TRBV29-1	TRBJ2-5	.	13	TGCAGCGTTGAAGGGAGAAACCAAGAGGTCCAGTACTTC	CSVEGRNQEVQYF